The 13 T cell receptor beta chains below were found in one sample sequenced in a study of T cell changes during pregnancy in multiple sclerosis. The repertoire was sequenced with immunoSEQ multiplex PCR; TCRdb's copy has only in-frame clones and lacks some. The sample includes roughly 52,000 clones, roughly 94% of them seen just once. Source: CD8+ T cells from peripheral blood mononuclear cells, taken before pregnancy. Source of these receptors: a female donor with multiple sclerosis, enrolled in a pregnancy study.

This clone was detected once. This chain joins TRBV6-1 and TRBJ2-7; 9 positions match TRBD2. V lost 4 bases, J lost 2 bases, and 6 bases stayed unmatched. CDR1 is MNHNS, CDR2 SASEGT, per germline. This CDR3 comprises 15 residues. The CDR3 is CASSVEREVTYEQYF. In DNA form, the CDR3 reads TGTGCCAGCAGTGTTGAGCGGGAGGTAACCTACGAGCAGTACTTC.

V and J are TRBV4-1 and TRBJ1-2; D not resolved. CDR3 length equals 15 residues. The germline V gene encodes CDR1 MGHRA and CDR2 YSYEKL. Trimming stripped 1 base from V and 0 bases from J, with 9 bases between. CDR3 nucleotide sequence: TGCGCCAGCAGCCAAGGGAGAATGACTAACTATGGCTACACCTTC. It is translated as CASSQGRMTNYGYTF.

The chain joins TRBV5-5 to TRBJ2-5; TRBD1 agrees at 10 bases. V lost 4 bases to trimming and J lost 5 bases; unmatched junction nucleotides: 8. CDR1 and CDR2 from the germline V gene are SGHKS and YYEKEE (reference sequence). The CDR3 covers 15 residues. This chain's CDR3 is CASSPGTGVLETQYF. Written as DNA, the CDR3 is TGTGCCAGCAGCCCCGGGACAGGGGTGCTTGAGACCCAGTACTTC. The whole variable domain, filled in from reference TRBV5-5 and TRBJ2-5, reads DAGVTQSPTHLIKTRGQQVTLRCSPISGHKSVSWYQQVLGQGPQFIFQYYEKEERGRGNFPDRFSARQFPNYSSELNVNALLLGDSALYLCASSPGTGVLETQYFGPGTRLLVL.

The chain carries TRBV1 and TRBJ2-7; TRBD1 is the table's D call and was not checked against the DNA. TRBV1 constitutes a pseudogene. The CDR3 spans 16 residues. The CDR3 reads CTSSQAAVITPHEQYF. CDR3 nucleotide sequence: TGCACCAGCAGCCAAGCCGCAGTCATTACCCCCCACGAGCAGTACTTC.

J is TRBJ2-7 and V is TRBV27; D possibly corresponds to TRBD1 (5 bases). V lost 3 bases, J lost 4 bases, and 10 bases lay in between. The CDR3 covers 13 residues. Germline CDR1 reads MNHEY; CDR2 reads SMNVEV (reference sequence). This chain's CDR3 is CASSFGARYEQYF. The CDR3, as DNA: TGTGCCAGCAGTTTTGGGGCCCGGTACGAGCAGTACTTC.

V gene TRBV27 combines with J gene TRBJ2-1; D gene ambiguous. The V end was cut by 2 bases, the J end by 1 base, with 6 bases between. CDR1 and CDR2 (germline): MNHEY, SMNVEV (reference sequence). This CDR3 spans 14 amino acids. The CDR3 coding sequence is TGTGCCAGCAGTTTAGGCTCATCCTACAATGAGCAGTTCTTC. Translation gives CASSLGSSYNEQFF.

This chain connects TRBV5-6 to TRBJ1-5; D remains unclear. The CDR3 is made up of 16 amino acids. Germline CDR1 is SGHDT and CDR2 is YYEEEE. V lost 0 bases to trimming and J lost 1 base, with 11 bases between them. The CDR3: CASSLVAGLSNQPQHF. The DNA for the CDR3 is TGTGCCAGCAGCTTGGTGGCGGGCTTAAGCAATCAGCCCCAGCATTTT.

This chain's CDR3 is CASSYRLVGDELFF. The DNA for the CDR3 is TGTGCCAGCAGTTACCGGCTAGTAGGTGACGAGCTGTTTTTT. The chain has TRBV28 and TRBJ2-2, with D unresolved. The CDR3 consists of 14 residues. Deletions cut 4 bases from V and 11 bases from J, with 17 bases between. Germline V gives CDR1 MDHEN, CDR2 SYDVKM.

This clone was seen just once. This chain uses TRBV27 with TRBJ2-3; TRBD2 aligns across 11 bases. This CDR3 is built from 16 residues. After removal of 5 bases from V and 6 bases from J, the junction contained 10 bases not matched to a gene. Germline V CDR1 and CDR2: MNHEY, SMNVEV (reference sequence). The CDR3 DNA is TGTGCCAGCAGTCCCCAGACTAGCGGGGCCGCGGATACGCAGTATTTT. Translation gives CASSPQTSGAADTQYF.

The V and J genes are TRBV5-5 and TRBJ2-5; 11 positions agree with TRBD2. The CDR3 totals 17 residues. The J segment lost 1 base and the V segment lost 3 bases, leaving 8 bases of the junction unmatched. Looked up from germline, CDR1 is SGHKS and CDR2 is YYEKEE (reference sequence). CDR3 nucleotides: TGTGCCAGCAGCTGGAGGACTAGCGGGCTTCTCCAAGAGACCCAGTACTTC. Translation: CASSWRTSGLLQETQYF.

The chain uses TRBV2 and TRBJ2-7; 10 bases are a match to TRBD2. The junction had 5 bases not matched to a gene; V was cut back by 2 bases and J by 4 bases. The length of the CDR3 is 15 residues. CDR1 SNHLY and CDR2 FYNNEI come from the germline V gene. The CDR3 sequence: CASSEWLAGAYEQYF. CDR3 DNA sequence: TGTGCCAGCAGTGAATGGCTAGCGGGAGCATACGAGCAGTACTTC.

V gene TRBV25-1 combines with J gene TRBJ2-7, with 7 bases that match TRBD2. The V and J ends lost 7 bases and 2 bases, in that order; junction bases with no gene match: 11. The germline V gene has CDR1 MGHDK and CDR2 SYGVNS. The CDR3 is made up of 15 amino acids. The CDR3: CASTPGGARAYEQYF. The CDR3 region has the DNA TGTGCCAGCACTCCGGGGGGAGCTAGAGCCTACGAGCAGTACTTC.

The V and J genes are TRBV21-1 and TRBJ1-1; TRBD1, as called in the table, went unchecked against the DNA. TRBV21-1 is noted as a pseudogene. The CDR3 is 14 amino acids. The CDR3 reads CASSSNQVNTEAFF. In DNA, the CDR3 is TGTGCCAGCAGCTCCAACCAGGTCAACACTGAAGCTTTCTTT.